The entry that follows covers one TCR beta chain sequence. Its target antigen remains unknown. No much larger clone is present one base from it, and per-base qualities are unavailable. This record comes from a study of shared clonotypes between healthy human individuals (dated by TCRdb to 2019 to 2021). About the investigation overall: A couple of women and a few men aged 18 to 49 years were included in the cohort. For each donor, CD4 naive and CD4 memory were each run on three plates, CD8 naive on two plates, and CD8 memory on one plate. Blood TCR repertoires of roughly 5 healthy adults were deeply sequenced to estimate repertoire size and the extent of clonotype sharing between individuals. To increase sequencing depth and limit assay-specific biases, different laboratories used diverse techniques to prepare libraries and sequence TCR repertoires. Per donor, leukapheresis produced somewhere between about 0.85 and 10 billion PBMCs.

The germline V gene specifies SGDLS as CDR1 and YYNGEE as CDR2. The cysteine opens and the phenylalanine closes a CDR3 of 14 amino acids. The entry retains the CDR3 DNA only, 42 bases that are in frame from base 1. A distance of 9 bases separates the germline ends of V and J, which lose 3 bases and 0 bases respectively. CD8 naive samples consisted of CD45RO-negative cells that were positively selected for CCR7, yielding a CD45RA+CCR7+ population without TemRA cells. Healthy HIV-negative adults with no recently reported acute infections or vaccinations were included as donors. Only Caucasian adults living in Nashville, Tennessee, USA were represented among the donors. Blood was obtained by leukapheresis, after which PBMCs were separated by Ficoll-Histopaque density gradient centrifugation and cryopreserved in liquid nitrogen vapor phase. Analytical flow cytometry was used to check the purity and quantity of every magnetically sorted T cell population. Genomic DNA was isolated from each sorted fraction and quantified by UV absorbance on a Nanodrop 2000c.

What the work shows at the level of the full study, not this receptor alone: The small number of donors limited the genetic and exposure-history diversity represented. Larger estimated clonotype richness was generally found for naive subsets than for memory subsets. Incomplete sequencing was indicated by rarefaction of sorted-subset datasets, despite the large sequencing depth. Higher generation probabilities were observed for clonotypes shared by all four sorted-subset donors than for non-shared clonotypes. Based on pairwise subsampling, the degree of clonotype sharing among donors was expected to be affected by sequencing depth. Sampling was limited to blood, and TCR repertoires in tissue likely differ from TCR repertoires in blood. Across four donors, approximately 4.9% of naive CD4, over 3% of naive CD8, 2.3% of memory CD4, and approximately 0.42% of memory CD8 clonotypes were shared.

TCR CDR3 regions were amplified from genomic DNA by multiplex PCR using the deep immunoSEQ assay. Extracted genomic DNA from each cell subset was spread evenly across all wells of several immunoSEQ 96-well plates, with each plate serving as a replicate. For sorted subsets, roughly 200 ng of genomic DNA, equivalent to 30,000 or so T cell genomes, went into each replicate PCR. Purified libraries were measured with a Qubit 3.0 fluorometer, size-checked on a Bioanalyzer 2100, and measured again with the KAPA Library Quantification kit. Every immunoSEQ 96-well plate was sequenced on a dedicated single-read 150-cycle Illumina NextSeq 550 flow cell. Per the original workflow: Because the immunoSEQ output held only junctional sequences and lacked quality scores, the filtering could not match the filtering applied to full-length reads. Sequences were annotated with PyIR, a Python wrapper for IgBLAST v1.9, and V/J genes and CDR3 were assigned using IMGT germline references. Reads were filtered out if the reads had weak V/J assignments (E-value above 1e-6), no CDR3, stop codons, out-of-frame junctions, or ambiguous translated residues. V3J clonotypes were defined as sequences sharing the same inferred V gene, J gene, and CDR3 amino acid sequence. Percentage overlap between repertoires was calculated by dividing the number of shared unique clonotypes by the size of the smaller repertoire. Repertoire richness was assessed with RTK rarefaction, the Chao1 estimator, and Recon v2.1 estimates of unobserved clonotypes. OLGA was used to compute generation probabilities for all TCRbeta clonotypes that the gDNA method yielded from a handful of donors. TCRdb's version of the immuneACCESS table is confined to in-frame rearrangements and falls short of the full clone set. An unresolved V gene accounts for under half of the shortfall where checked; the remainder is of unknown origin. V, J and clone size derive from that table, while D and trimming were established from the DNA sequence. Counted in this sample were around 1.9 million clones; approximately 94% of them appeared once. About 1.8% of the sample is taken by the ten largest.

The sample consisted of naive CD8+ T cells from PBMCs. Reading the label with the study, this specimen's cell subset or site is: CD45RA+CCR7+. The sequence came from a man younger than 35 in good health. Some clones in this sample may be carry-over from other donors' samples. The V and J segments used are TRBV9 and TRBJ1-2, with the D gene not clear enough to name. The sequenced DNA is TGTGCCAGCAGCGACCTACTAGCTAACTATGGCTACACCTTC. It is translated as CASSDLLANYGYTF.